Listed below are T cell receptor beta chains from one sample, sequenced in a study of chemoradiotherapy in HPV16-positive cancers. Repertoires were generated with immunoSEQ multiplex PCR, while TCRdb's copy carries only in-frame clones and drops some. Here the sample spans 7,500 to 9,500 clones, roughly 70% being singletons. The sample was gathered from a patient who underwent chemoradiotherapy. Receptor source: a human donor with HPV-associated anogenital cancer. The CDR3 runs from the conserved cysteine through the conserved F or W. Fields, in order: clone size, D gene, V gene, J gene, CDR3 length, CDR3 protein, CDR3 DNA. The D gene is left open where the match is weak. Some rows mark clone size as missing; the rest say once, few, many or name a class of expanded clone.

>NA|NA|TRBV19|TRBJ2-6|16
CASSSHEGSGANVLTF
TGTGCCAGTAGTTCTCACGAGGGCTCTGGGGCCAACGTCCTGACTTTC
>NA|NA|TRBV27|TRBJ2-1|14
CASSFLSPPNEQFF
TGTGCCAGCAGTTTTCTCTCCCCCCCCAATGAGCAGTTCTTC
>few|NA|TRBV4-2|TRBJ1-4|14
CASSQEAKNEKLFF
TGTGCCAGCAGCCAAGAGGCAAAGAATGAAAAACTGTTTTTT
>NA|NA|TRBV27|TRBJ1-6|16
CASRVRSYLYNSPLHF
TGTGCCAGCAGGGTCAGGTCTTACTTGTATAATTCACCCCTCCACTTT
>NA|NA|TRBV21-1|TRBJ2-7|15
CASSKGGKGPYEQYF
TGTGCCAGCAGCAAAGGAGGGAAGGGCCCCTACGAGCAGTACTTC
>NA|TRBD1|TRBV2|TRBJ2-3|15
CASSAGTASTDTQYF
TGTGCCAGCAGTGCCGGGACAGCCAGCACAGATACGCAGTATTTT
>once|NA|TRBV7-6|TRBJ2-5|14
CASSFGLSQETQYF
TGTGCCAGCAGCTTCGGACTCTCCCAAGAGACCCAGTACTTC
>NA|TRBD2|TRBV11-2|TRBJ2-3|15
CASSLMGGGTDTQYF
TGTGCCAGCAGCCTGATGGGGGGGGGCACAGATACGCAGTATTTT
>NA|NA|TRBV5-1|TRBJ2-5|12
CASSLYRETQYF
TGCGCCAGCAGCTTGTACAGGGAGACCCAGTACTTC
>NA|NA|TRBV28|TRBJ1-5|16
CASNPPIGLGNQPQHF
TGTGCCAGCAACCCCCCCATTGGGCTCGGCAATCAGCCCCAGCATTTT
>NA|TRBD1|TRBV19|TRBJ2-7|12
CASSMDRGEQYF
TGTGCCAGTAGTATGGACAGGGGCGAGCAGTACTTC
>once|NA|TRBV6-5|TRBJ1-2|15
CASSYSNTGYYGYTF
TGTGCCAGCAGTTACTCGAATACGGGTTACTATGGCTACACCTTC
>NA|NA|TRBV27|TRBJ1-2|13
CASSWGEGRGYTF
TGTGCCAGCAGCTGGGGGGAAGGTCGGGGCTACACCTTC
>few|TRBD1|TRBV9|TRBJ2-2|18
CASSVVTGGAWNTGELFF
TGTGCCAGCAGCGTTGTCACAGGGGGCGCATGGAACACCGGGGAGCTGTTTTTT
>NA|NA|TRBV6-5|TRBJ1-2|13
CASSYSGEGGYTF
TGTGCCAGCAGTTACTCCGGGGAAGGGGGCTACACCTTC
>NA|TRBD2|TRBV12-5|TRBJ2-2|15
CASLGGKSGTGELFF
TGTGCTAGCCTGGGGGGGAAGTCGGGCACCGGGGAGCTGTTTTTT
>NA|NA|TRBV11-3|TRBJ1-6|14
CASSPGGERSPLHF
TGTGCCAGCAGCCCCGGGGGGGAACGGTCACCCCTCCACTTT
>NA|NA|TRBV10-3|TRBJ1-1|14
CAISEGGFGTEAFF
TGTGCCATCAGTGAAGGAGGGTTTGGCACTGAAGCTTTCTTT
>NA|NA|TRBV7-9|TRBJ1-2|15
CASSLADGRREGYTF
TGTGCCAGCAGCTTAGCAGACGGACGGAGGGAAGGCTACACCTTC
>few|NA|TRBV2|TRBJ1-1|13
CASRKQGLVEAFF
TGTGCCAGCAGGAAACAGGGTCTCGTCGAAGCTTTCTTT
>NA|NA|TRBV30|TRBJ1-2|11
CAWMRGGGYTF
TGTGCCTGGATGAGGGGGGGAGGCTACACCTTC
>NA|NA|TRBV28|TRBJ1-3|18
CASSHGQSDGVSGNTIYF
TGTGCCAGCAGTCACGGACAGTCCGACGGGGTCTCTGGAAACACCATATATTTT
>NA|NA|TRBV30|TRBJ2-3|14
CAWGQVGVTDTQYF
TGTGCCTGGGGGCAGGTAGGGGTCACAGATACGCAGTATTTT
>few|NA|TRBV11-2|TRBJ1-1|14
CASSLGRANTEAFF
TGTGCCAGCAGCTTAGGCCGAGCGAACACTGAAGCTTTCTTT
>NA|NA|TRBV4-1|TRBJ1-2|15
CASSQEWPESYGYTF
TGCGCCAGCAGCCAAGAATGGCCAGAGAGCTATGGCTACACCTTC
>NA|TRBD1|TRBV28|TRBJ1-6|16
CASSSTDRGRSSPLHF
TGTGCCAGCAGTTCAACAGACAGGGGGCGAAGTTCACCCCTCCACTTT
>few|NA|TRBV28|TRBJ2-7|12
CATRSGVREQYF
TGTGCCACTAGATCGGGGGTACGCGAGCAGTACTTC
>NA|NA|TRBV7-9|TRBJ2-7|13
CASSLEWGSEQYF
TGTGCCAGCAGCTTAGAGTGGGGTTCCGAGCAGTACTTC
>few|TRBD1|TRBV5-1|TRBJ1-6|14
CASSLTGVNSPLHF
TGCGCCAGCAGCTTAACAGGGGTCAATTCACCCCTCCACTTT
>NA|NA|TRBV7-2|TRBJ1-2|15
CASSLVFGGSYGYTF
TGTGCCAGCAGCTTAGTGTTCGGGGGTAGCTATGGCTACACCTTC
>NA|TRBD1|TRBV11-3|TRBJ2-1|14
CASSASGGYNEQFF
TGTGCCAGCTCCGCATCAGGGGGCTACAATGAGCAGTTCTTC
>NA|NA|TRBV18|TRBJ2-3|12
CAVKGPTDTQYF
TGTGCGGTAAAGGGCCCGACAGATACGCAGTATTTT
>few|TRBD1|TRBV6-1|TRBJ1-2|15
CASSEETGQSYGYTF
TGTGCCAGCAGTGAAGAAACGGGACAGTCCTATGGCTACACCTTC
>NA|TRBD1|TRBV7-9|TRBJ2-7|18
CASSSDRVWDDYSYEQYF
TGTGCCAGCAGCTCGGACAGGGTTTGGGATGACTACTCCTACGAGCAGTACTTC
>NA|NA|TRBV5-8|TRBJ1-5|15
CASSHPLESNQPQHF
TGTGCCAGCAGCCACCCCCTGGAGAGCAATCAGCCCCAGCATTTT
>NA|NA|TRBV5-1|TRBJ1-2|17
CASSYLTGTKVDYGYTF
TGCGCCAGCAGTTACCTCACAGGGACGAAGGTAGACTATGGCTACACCTTC
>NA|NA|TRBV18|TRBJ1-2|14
CASSPGTNNYGYTF
TGTGCCAGCTCACCAGGAACGAATAACTATGGCTACACCTTC
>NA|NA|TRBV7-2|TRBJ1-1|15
CASSRGDLLNTEAFF
TGTGCCAGCAGTCGGGGGGACTTACTGAACACTGAAGCTTTCTTT
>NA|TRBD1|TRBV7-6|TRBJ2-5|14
CASGSTGRQETQYF
TGTGCCAGCGGATCGACAGGGCGCCAAGAGACCCAGTACTTC
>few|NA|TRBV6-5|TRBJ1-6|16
CASSYSILSATSPLHF
TGTGCCAGCAGTTACTCGATATTGTCGGCAACATCACCCCTCCACTTT
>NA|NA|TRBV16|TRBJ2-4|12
CASSQSGPRPYF
TGTGCCAGCAGCCAATCAGGGCCAAGGCCGTACTTC
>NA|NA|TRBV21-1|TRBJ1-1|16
CASSTHSLGGGTEAFF
TGTGCCAGCAGCACGCACTCGCTGGGGGGGGGCACTGAAGCTTTCTTT
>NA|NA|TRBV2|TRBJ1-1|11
CASSFDTEAFF
TGTGCCAGCAGTTTTGATACAGAAGCTTTCTTT
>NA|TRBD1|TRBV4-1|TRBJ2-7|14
CASSPRQGSYEQYF
TGCGCCAGCAGCCCCAGACAGGGTTCCTACGAGCAGTACTTC
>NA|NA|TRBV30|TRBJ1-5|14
CAWSGGYANQPQHF
TGTGCCTGGAGTGGAGGCTATGCCAATCAGCCCCAGCATTTT
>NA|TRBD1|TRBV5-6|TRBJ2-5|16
CASSLIGTGGGETQYF
TGTGCCAGCAGCTTGATAGGGACAGGCGGTGGAGAGACCCAGTACTTC
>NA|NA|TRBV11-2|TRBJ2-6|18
CASGWLRGLRSGANVLTF
TGTGCCAGCGGTTGGCTTAGGGGGTTACGCTCTGGGGCCAACGTCCTGACTTTC
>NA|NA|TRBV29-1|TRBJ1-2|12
CSVEGPGRGYTF
TGCAGCGTTGAAGGGCCCGGTCGTGGCTACACCTTC